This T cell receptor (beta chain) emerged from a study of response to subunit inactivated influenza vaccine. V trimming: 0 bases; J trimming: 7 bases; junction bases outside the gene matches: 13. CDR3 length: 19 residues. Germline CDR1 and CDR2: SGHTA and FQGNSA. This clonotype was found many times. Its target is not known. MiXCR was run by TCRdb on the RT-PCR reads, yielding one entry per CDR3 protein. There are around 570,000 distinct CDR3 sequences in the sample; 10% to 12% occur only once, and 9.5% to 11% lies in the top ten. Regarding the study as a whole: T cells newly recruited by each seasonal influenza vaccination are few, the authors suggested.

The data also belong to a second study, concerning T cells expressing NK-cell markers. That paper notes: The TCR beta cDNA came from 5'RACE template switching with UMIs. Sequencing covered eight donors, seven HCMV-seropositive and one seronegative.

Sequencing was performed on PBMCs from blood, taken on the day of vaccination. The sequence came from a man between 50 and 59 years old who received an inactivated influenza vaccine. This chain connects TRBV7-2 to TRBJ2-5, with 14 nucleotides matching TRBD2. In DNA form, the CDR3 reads TGTGCCAGCAGCTTAGCGTCAGGGGTGGGACTAGCGGGAGCGGTGACCCAGTACTTC. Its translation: CASSLASGVGLAGAVTQYF.